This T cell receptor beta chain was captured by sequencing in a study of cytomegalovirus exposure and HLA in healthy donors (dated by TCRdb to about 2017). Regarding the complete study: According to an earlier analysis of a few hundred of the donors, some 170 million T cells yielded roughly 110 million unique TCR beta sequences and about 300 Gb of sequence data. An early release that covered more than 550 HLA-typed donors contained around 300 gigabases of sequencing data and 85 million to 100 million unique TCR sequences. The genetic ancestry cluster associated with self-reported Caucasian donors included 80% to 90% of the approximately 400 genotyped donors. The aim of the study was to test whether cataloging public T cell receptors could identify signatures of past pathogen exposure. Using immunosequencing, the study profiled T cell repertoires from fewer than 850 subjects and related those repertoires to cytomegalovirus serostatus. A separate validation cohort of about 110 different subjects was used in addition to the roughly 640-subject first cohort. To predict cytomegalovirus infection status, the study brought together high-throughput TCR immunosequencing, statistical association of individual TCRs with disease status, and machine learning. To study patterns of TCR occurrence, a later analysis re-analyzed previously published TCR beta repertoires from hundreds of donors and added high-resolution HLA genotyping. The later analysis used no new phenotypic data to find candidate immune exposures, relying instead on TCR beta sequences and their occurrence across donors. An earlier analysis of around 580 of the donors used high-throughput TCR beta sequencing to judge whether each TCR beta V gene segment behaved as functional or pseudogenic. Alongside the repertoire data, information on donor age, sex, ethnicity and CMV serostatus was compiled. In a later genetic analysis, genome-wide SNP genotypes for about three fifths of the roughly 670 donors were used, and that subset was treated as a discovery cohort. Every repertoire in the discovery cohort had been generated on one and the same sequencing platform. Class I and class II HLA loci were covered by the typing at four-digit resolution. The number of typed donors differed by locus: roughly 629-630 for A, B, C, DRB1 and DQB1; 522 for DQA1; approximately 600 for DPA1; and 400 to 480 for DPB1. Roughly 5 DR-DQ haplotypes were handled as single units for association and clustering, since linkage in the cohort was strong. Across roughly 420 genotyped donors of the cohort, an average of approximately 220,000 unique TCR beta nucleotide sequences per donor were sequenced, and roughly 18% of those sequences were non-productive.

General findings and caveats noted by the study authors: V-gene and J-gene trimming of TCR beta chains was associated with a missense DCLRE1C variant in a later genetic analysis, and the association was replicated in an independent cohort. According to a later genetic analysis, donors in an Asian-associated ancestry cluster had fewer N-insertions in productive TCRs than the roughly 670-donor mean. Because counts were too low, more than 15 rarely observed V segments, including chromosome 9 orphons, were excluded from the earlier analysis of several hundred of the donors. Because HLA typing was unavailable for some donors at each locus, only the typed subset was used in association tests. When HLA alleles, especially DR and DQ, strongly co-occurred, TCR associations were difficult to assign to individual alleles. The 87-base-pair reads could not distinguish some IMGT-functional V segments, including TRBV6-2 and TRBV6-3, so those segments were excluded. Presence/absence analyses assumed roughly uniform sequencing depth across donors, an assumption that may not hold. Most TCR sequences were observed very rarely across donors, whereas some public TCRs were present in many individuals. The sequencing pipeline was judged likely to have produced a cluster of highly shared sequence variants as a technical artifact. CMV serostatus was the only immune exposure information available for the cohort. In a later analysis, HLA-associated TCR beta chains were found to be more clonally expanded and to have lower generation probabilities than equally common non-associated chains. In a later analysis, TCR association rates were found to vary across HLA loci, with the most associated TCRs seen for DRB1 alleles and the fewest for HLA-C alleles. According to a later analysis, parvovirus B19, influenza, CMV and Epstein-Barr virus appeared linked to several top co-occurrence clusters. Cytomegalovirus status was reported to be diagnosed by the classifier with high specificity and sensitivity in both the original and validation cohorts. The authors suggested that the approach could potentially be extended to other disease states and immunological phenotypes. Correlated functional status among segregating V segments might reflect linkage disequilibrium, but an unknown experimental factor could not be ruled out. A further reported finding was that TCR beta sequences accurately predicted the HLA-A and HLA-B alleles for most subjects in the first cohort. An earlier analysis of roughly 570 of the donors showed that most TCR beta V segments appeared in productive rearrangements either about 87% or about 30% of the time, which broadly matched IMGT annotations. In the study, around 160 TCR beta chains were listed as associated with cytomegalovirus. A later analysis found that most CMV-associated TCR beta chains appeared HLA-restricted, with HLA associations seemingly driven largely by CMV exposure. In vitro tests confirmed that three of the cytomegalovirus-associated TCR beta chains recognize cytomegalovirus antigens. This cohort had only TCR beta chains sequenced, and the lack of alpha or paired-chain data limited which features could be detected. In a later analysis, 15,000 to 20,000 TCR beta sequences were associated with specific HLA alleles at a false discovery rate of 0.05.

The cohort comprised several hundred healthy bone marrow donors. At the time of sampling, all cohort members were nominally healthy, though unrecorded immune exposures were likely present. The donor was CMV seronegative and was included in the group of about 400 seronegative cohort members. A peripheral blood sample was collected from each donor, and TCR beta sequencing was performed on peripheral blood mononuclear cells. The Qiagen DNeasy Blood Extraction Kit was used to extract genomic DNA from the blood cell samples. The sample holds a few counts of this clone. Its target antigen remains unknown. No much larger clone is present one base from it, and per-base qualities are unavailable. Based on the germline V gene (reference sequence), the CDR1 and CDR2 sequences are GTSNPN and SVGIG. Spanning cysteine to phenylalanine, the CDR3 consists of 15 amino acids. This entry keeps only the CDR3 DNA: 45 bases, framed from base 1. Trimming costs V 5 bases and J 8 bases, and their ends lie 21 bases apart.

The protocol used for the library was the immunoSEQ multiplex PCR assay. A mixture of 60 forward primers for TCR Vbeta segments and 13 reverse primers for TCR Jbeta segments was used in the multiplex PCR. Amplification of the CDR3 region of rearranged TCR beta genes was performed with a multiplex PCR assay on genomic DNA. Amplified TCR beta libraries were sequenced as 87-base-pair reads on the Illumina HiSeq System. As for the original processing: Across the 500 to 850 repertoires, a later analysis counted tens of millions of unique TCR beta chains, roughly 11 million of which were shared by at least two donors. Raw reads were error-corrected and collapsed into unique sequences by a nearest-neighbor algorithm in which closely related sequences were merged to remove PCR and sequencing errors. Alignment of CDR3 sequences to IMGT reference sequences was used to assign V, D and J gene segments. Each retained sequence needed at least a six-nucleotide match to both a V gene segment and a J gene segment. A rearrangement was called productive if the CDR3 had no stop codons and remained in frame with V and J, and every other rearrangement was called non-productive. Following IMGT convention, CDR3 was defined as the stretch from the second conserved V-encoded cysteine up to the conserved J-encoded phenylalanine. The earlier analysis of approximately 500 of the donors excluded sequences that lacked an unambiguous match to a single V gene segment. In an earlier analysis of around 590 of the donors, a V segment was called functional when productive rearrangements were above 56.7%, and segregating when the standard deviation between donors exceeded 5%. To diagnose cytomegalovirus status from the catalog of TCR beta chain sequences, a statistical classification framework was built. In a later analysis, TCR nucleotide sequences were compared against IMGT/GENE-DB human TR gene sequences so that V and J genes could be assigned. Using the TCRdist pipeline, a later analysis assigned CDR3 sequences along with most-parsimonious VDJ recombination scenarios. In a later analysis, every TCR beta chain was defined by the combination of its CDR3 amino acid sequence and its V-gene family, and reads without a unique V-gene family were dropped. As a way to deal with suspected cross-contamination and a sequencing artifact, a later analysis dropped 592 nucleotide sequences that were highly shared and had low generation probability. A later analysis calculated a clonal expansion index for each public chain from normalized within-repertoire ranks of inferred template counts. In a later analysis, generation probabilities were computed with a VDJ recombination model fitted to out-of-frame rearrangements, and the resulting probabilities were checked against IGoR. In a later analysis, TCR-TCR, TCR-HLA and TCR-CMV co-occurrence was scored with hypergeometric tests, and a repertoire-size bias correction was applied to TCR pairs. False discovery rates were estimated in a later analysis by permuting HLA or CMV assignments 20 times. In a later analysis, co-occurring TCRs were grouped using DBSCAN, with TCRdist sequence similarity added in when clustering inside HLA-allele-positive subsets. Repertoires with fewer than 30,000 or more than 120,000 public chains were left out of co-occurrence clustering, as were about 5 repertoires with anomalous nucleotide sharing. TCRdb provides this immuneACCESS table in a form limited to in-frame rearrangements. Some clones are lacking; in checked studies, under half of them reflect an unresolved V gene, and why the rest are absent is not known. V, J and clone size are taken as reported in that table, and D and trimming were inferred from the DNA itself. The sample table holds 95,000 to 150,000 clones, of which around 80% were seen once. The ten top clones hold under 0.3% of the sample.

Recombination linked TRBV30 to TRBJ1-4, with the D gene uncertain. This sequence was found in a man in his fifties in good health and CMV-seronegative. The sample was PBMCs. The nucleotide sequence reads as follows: TGTGCCTGGCGGCGGGAGGCACTCCCGGGGGAAAAACTGTTTTTT. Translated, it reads CAWRREALPGEKLFF.